This TCR beta chain was captured by sequencing in a study of blood T cell repertoires in COVID-19 (dated by TCRdb to 2020 to 2021). Background for the entire study: The collaborator samples originated in the United States, Italy and Spain and spanned the acute and convalescent phases of COVID-19. Subjects who had been exposed to COVID-19, were actively infected with it, or had recovered from it provided the deeply sampled blood TCRbeta repertoires that made up the dataset. The prospective study material was composed of cDNA or gDNA derived from T cells, B-cell-depleted T cells, or PBMCs. Where HLA class I and class II types were available, the types were taken from metadata supplied by the sample provider, not from assay-based typing. The samples were drawn from the first 160 participants of the ongoing ImmuneRACE study and from more than 1,000 subjects provided by 6 global collaborators. The repertoires were made available in a free public database intended to serve as a resource for research on the immune response to SARS-CoV-2. Sample metadata almost always included a de-identified subject ID, COVID-19 status, age in years and sex. Summary of the overall study and its limitations: The quantity of clinical and demographic metadata differed by source and by participant and was supplied without curation.

This clone was picked up one time. Its antigen is not yet known. No quality values exist for individual bases; no much larger clone is one base distant. Collaborating institutions collected whole blood in K2EDTA tubes following their own protocols. For TCRbeta analysis, collaborators shipped samples as frozen whole blood, isolated PBMCs, or DNA extracted from either of those sample types. TCRbeta CDR3 regions were amplified from genomic DNA using the immunoSEQ Assay, a bias-controlled multiplex PCR. Turning to the authors' computational methods: Within the assay, amplification of reference gene primers was used to estimate how many nucleated cells each sample contained. To quantify the absolute abundance of each unique TCRbeta CDR3 rearrangement, sequence reads were collapsed and filtered. For each sample, productive Simpson clonality was calculated as the square root of Simpson's diversity index over productive rearrangements. The table was pulled from immuneACCESS by TCRdb, which kept in-frame rearrangements only. Such tables lose some clones; where checked, under half of the loss comes from unresolved V genes, and the rest has no known cause. V and J calls and clone size come straight from that table; D and trimming were deduced from the DNA. For this sample the table gives approximately 90,000 clones, of which approximately 80% were detected only once. 20% to 25% of the sample is in the top ten clones.

From the cysteine through the phenylalanine, the CDR3 covers 12 amino acids. Only the CDR3 part of the read is kept: 36 bases, read in frame from the first base. V loses 7 bases, J loses 12 bases, and the germline ends lie 15 bases apart. The sample comprised peripheral blood. Here the chain combines TRBV12-3 or TRBV12-4 and TRBJ1-4, with TRBD1 perhaps the D gene, on 5 matching bases. The receptor was derived from a man between 60 and 75 years old with acute or convalescent COVID-19. The CDR3 in this case is CASTPVPGELFF. The DNA reads as follows: TGTGCCAGCACCCCTGTCCCGGGGGAACTGTTTTTT.